The source of this T cell receptor beta chain is a study of early T cells in non-severe SARS-CoV-2 infection. Turning to the study itself: With bulk RNA from unsorted whole blood as input, sequencing yielded unpaired chains.

As regards this clonotype: What it recognizes is unknown.

The CDR3 totals 15 residues. Germline lookup yields CDR1 SGHVS and CDR2 FNYEAQ. V dropped 2 bases and J dropped 3 bases, with 13 bases sitting between them. TCRdb reprocessed the 5' RACE reads via MiXCR and lists one record per CDR3 protein. Of 55,000 to 70,000 distinct CDR3 sequences detected, 12% appear once; the ten largest clones hold more than 1.5%. Broader study findings: Lookups in VDJdb leaned toward anti-spike CD8 responses and missed private and CD4 specificities.

The sample comprised whole blood. The TCR originated in an adult who was a healthcare worker with PCR-confirmed SARS-CoV-2 infection or an uninfected control (not recorded which). The genes are TRBV7-6 and TRBJ1-1; perhaps TRBD1 as D (5 bases). CDR3 protein: CASSLSWGFDTEAFF. The CDR3 bases are TGTGCCAGCAGCTTATCCTGGGGCTTTGACACTGAAGCTTTCTTT.